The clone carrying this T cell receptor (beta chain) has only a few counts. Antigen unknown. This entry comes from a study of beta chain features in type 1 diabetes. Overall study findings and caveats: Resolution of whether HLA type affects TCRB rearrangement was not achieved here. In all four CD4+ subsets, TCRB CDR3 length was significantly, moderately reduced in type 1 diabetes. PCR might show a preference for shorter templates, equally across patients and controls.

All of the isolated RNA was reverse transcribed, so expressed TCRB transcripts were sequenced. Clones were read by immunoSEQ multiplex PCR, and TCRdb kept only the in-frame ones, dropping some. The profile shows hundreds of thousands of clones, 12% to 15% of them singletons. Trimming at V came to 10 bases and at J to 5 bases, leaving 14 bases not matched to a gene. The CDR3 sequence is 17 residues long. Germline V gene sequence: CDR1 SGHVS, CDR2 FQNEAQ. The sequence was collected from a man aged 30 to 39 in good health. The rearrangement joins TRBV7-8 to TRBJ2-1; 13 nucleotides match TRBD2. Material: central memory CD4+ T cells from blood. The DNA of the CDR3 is TGTGCCACCTACTTTACTAGCGGGGGGGAGTTCGACAATGAGCAGTTCTTC. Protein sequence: CATYFTSGGEFDNEQFF.